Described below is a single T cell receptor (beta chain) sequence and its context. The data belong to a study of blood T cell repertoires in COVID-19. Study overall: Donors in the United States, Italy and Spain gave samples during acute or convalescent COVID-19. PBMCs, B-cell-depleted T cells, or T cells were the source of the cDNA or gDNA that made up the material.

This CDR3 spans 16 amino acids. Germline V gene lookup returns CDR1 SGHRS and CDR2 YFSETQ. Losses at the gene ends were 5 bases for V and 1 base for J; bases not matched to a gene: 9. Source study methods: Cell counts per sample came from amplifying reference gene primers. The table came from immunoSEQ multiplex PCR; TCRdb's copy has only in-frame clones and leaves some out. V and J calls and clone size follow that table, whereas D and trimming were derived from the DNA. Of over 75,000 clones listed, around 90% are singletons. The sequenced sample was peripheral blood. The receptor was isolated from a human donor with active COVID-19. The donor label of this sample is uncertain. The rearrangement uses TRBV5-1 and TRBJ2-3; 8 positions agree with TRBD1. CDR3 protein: CASRHGQGTGTDTQYF. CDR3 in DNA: TGCGCCAGCAGACACGGACAGGGAACGGGCACAGATACGCAGTATTTT.